One and the same sample provided the 22 T cell receptor beta chains below, sequenced in a study of blood T cell repertoires in COVID-19 (dated by TCRdb to the early 2020s). The method was the immunoSEQ multiplex PCR assay. TCRdb took over this immuneACCESS table, retaining in-frame rearrangements with V and J assigned. Such tables are incomplete; in checked studies, under half of the missing clones stem from an unresolved V gene, and the remainder is unexplained. The sample records about 99,000 clones, over 75% of which are singletons. Approximately 5.6% of the sample comes from the top ten. Sequenced sample: peripheral blood. Receptors originate from a human donor in a cohort sampled during active COVID-19.

This sequence joins TRBV7-7 and TRBJ2-7, with D unresolved. V shed 2 bases and J shed 4 bases, with 18 bases lying between them. Germline CDR1 is SSHAT and CDR2 is FNYEAQ (reference sequence). CDR3 length equals 16 residues. The CDR3 spells CASSLSTGLVRYEQYF. Here the CDR3 DNA reads TGTGCCAGCAGCTTATCTACTGGGCTGGTCCGGTACGAGCAGTACTTC.

Only one count was recorded for this clone. The CDR3 is CSVRGVVNTEAFF. CDR3 sequence (DNA): TGCAGCGTCAGGGGTGTCGTGAACACTGAAGCTTTCTTT. The chain couples TRBV29-1 to TRBJ1-1; perhaps TRBD1 as D (6 bases). The CDR3 is made up of 13 amino acids. Trimming removed 6 bases from V and 0 bases from J, with 11 bases in between. Germline CDR1 SQVTM, CDR2 ANQGSEA.

The table lists this clone with a few counts. The chain combines TRBV4-3 with TRBJ1-5; TRBD1 matches 9 bases. The CDR3 covers 16 residues. Germline V gene data show CDR1 as LGHNA and CDR2 as YSLEER. Trimming took 3 bases from V and 7 from J; bases not matched to a gene: 10. CDR3 nucleotide sequence: TGCGCCAGCAGCCAGAGCACCGGGACAGGGAGACAGCCCCAGCATTTT. Translated: CASSQSTGTGRQPQHF.

This clone occurred once. The V and J genes are TRBV28 and TRBJ2-1; 9 nucleotides match TRBD2. The CDR3 is 15 residues long. The junction had 4 bases not matched to a gene; V was cut back by 3 bases and J by 4 bases. From germline, CDR1 is MDHEN and CDR2 SYDVKM. For the CDR3, the DNA is TGTGCCAGCAGTTTCCCGCGGGAGGGGTACAATGAGCAGTTCTTC. Amino acids: CASSFPREGYNEQFF. Full variable domain (outside the CDR3, taken from reference TRBV28 and TRBJ2-1): DVKVTQSSRYLVKRTGEKVFLECVQDMDHENMFWYRQDPGLGLRLIYFSYDVKMKEKGDIPEGYSVSREKKERFSLILESASTNQTSMYLCASSFPREGYNEQFFGPGTRLTVL.

The J gene is TRBJ1-1, the V gene TRBV12-3 or TRBV12-4; D remains ambiguous. The CDR3 is 11 amino acids. V was shortened by 1 base and J by 6 bases, with 3 bases between the two germline ends. The CDR3 sequence is CASSLGAEAFF. The CDR3 DNA follows: TGTGCCAGCAGTTTAGGAGCTGAAGCTTTCTTT.

This clone was seen once. V usage is TRBV27 and J usage is TRBJ2-2, with TRBD1 matching 7 bases. The V and J ends lost 5 bases and 8 bases, in that order; junction bases with no gene match: 14. The length of the CDR3 is 16 residues. The germline gives CDR1 MNHEY, CDR2 SMNVEV (reference sequence). DNA of the CDR3: TGTGCCAGCAGTGAGGGGGCAGGGTACCGTCGGGGGGAGCTGTTTTTT. It yields the protein CASSEGAGYRRGELFF.

This chain joins TRBV25-1 and TRBJ2-7; the D is unclear. The CDR3 length is 12 residues. Germline lookup yields CDR1 MGHDK and CDR2 SYGVNS. The germline V and J ends were trimmed by 7 bases and 0 bases, with 7 bases remaining between them. The chain's CDR3 is CASTGGSYEQYF. The CDR3 DNA follows: TGTGCCAGCACTGGCGGCTCCTACGAGCAGTACTTC.

The CDR3 sequence: CASSAQGNTEAFF. CDR3 DNA: TGTGCCAGCAGTGCCCAGGGTAACACTGAAGCTTTCTTT. This chain links TRBV6-2 or TRBV6-3 with TRBJ1-1; D might be TRBD1 (5 bases). Trimming shortened V by 5 bases and J by 2 bases, and 9 bases separated the two germline ends. This CDR3 has 13 amino acids. Germline V gene sequence: CDR1 MNHEY, CDR2 SVGEGT.

V is TRBV19 and J is TRBJ2-2; a possible D gene is TRBD2 (6 bases). Per the germline V gene, CDR1 is LNHDA and CDR2 is SQIVND (reference sequence). This CDR3 is 15 amino acids long. V gave up 3 bases and J gave up 6 bases, with 14 bases separating them. CDR3 sequence reads: CASSILGWGAGELFF. The CDR3 DNA is TGTGCCAGTAGTATTCTCGGTTGGGGGGCCGGGGAGCTGTTTTTT.

This clone was seen a handful of times. The V call is TRBV9, the J call TRBJ1-6, with D hard to call. Germline V lookup: CDR1 SGDLS, CDR2 YYNGEE. This CDR3 has 16 amino acids. With 3 bases removed from V and 8 bases from J, the gap between germline ends came to 18 bases. CDR3 region: CASSETFGDLDSPLHF. CDR3 in DNA: TGTGCCAGCAGCGAAACATTCGGGGATTTAGATTCACCCCTCCACTTT.

CDR3 nucleotides: TGTGCCAGCAGACTCAGTACTTCCGGGTTACAGCCCCAGCATTTT. Residues: CASRLSTSGLQPQHF. The V gene is TRBV7-8, the J gene TRBJ1-5; D remains ambiguous. CDR3 size: 15 residues. Germline V gene data show CDR1 as SGHVS and CDR2 as FQNEAQ. With 6 bases removed from V and 7 bases from J, the gap between germline ends came to 19 bases.

This clone was recorded at least ten times. This chain connects TRBV28 to TRBJ1-1, with a tentative D call TRBD1 (5 bases). There are 11 residues in the CDR3. The germline CDR1 and CDR2 sequences are MDHEN and SYDVKM. Deletions cut 10 bases from V and 10 bases from J, with 16 bases between. The CDR3 loop reads CATRAALGAFF. The CDR3 DNA sequence: TGTGCCACCAGGGCGGCTCTAGGAGCTTTCTTT.

The J gene is TRBJ2-7, the V gene TRBV28; D remains ambiguous. CDR1 is MDHEN and CDR2 is SYDVKM in the germline V gene. CDR3 length: 12 amino acids. V was cut by 2 bases and J by 6 bases, with 8 bases left in between. This CDR3 is CASSLHPVEQYF. CDR3 sequence (DNA): TGTGCCAGCAGTTTACATCCGGTCGAGCAGTACTTC. Drawing the rest from reference TRBV28 and TRBJ2-7, the complete variable domain is DVKVTQSSRYLVKRTGEKVFLECVQDMDHENMFWYRQDPGLGLRLIYFSYDVKMKEKGDIPEGYSVSREKKERFSLILESASTNQTSMYLCASSLHPVEQYFGPGTRLTVT.

This CDR3 reads CASSLRQGGSTDTQYF. CDR3 coding DNA: TGTGCCAGCAGCCTAAGACAGGGCGGGAGCACAGATACGCAGTATTTT. The gene calls are TRBV7-2 and TRBJ2-3; 7 nucleotides line up with TRBD1. The junction had 8 bases not matched to a gene; V was cut back by 5 bases and J by 0 bases. The CDR3 loop spans 16 amino acids. Per germline, CDR1 SGHTA and CDR2 FQGNSA. Together with reference TRBV7-2 and TRBJ2-3, the CDR3 gives the full variable domain: GAGVSQSPSNKVTEKGKDVELRCDPISGHTALYWYRQSLGQGLEFLIYFQGNSAPDKSGLPSDRFSAERTGGSVSTLTIQRTQQEDSAVYLCASSLRQGGSTDTQYFGPGTRLTVL.

The V call is TRBV15, the J call TRBJ2-1; D call uncertain. This CDR3 has 12 amino acids. Trimming pared 5 bases from V and 6 bases from J, leaving 8 bases between. CDR1 and CDR2 from the germline V gene are LNHNV and YYDKDF (reference sequence). CDR3 region: CATSEYSNEQFF. The CDR3 region has the DNA TGTGCCACCAGCGAGTACAGCAATGAGCAGTTCTTC.

This clone was recorded only once. The rearrangement joins TRBV19 to TRBJ2-3, with 8 bases identical to TRBD1. The CDR3 has 15 amino acids. The germline V gene has CDR1 LNHDA and CDR2 SQIVND (reference sequence). The junction had 12 bases not matched to a gene; V was cut back by 7 bases and J by 6 bases. The CDR3 sequence: CASTATGGTLDTQYF. DNA of the CDR3: TGTGCCAGTACTGCTACAGGGGGGACTTTGGATACGCAGTATTTT.

V gene TRBV4-1 combines with J gene TRBJ1-1; 7 bases are shared with TRBD1. V lost 0 bases, J lost 7 bases, and 8 bases stayed unmatched. Germline V lookup: CDR1 MGHRA, CDR2 YSYEKL. This CDR3 has 15 amino acids. CDR3: CASSQDPGTVREAFF. The CDR3 nucleotides are TGCGCCAGCAGCCAAGATCCGGGGACAGTCCGTGAAGCTTTCTTT.

This chain joins TRBV5-5 and TRBJ1-1, with unresolved D. Germline values: CDR1 SGHKS, CDR2 YYEKEE (reference sequence). Trimming left V 2 bases short and J 3 bases short, with 8 bases between. CDR3 length: 13 residues. CDR3 in amino acids: CASSLSSDTEAFF. In DNA form, the CDR3 reads TGTGCCAGCAGCTTATCGTCCGACACTGAAGCTTTCTTT.

The chain uses TRBV19 and TRBJ2-2, with D unresolved. V was shortened by 7 bases and J by 4 bases, with 10 bases between the two germline ends. The CDR3 consists of 13 residues. From germline, CDR1 is LNHDA and CDR2 SQIVND (reference sequence). DNA for the CDR3: TGTGCCAGTATACGCCCGGGCACCGGGGAGCTGTTTTTT. This sequence encodes CASIRPGTGELFF.

V gene TRBV5-6 combines with J gene TRBJ1-5; the match to TRBD1 covers 7 bases. J gave up 3 bases and V 0 bases, and 3 bases lay outside the gene matches. The CDR3 spans 15 residues. The V gene's germline CDR1 is SGHDT and CDR2 YYEEEE. CDR3 region: CASSLADRDNQPQHF. The CDR3 region has the DNA TGTGCCAGCAGCTTGGCAGACAGGGACAATCAGCCCCAGCATTTT.

The rearrangement joins TRBV6-1 to TRBJ2-1, with 10 bases lining up with TRBD2. V lost 3 bases, J lost 7 bases, and 18 bases stayed unmatched. This CDR3 region has 19 residues. Germline CDR1 is MNHNS and CDR2 is SASEGT. The CDR3 here is CASSDTLPLAGAWRNEQFF. In nucleotides, the CDR3 is TGTGCCAGCAGTGATACGCTCCCTCTAGCGGGAGCGTGGAGGAATGAGCAGTTCTTC.

CDR3 DNA sequence: TGTGCCAGTAGTATCTGGGCAGGGGAGGGCACTGAAGCTTTCTTT. This codes for CASSIWAGEGTEAFF. J is TRBJ1-1 and V is TRBV19; D might be TRBD1 (6 bases). The V gene's germline CDR1 is LNHDA and CDR2 SQIVND (reference sequence). CDR3 length: 15 amino acids. V lost 3 bases and J lost 4, with 15 bases in between.